The next 3 T cell receptor beta chains were all read from a single sample in a study of T cell repertoires in cytomegalovirus infection. MiXCR, run by TCRdb on the reads, gives a single entry per CDR3 protein. The repertoire holds tens of thousands of distinct CDR3 sequences, approximately 20% seen once, with approximately 61% in the top ten. These receptors have no identified antigens. The specimen was CD8+ T cells from cultured PBMCs, collected from culture after CMV antigen stimulation. The receptors originated from a human donor in good health (CMV status not recorded). Some clones in this sample may be carry-over from other donors' samples.

The rearrangement links TRBV7-8 to TRBJ1-5; a weak D match, TRBD1 (5 bases). This CDR3 has 16 residues. CDR1 SGHVS and CDR2 FQNEAQ come from the germline V gene. V was trimmed by 0 bases and J by 6 bases, leaving 15 bases between them. CDR3 in amino acids: CASSLARGGEGQPQHF. In nucleotides, the CDR3 is TGTGCCAGCAGCTTAGCGCGAGGAGGGGAAGGTCAGCCCCAGCATTTT.

V gene TRBV7-8 combines with J gene TRBJ1-2; D is undetermined. CDR3 length: 14 amino acids. The V and J ends lost 4 bases and 3 bases respectively, with 12 bases between them. Looked up from germline, CDR1 is SGHVS and CDR2 is FQNEAQ. CDR3 DNA sequence: TGTGCCAGCAGCTCCACTCGGGAGGACTATGGCTACACCTTC. Amino acid sequence: CASSSTREDYGYTF.

The V call is TRBV13, the J call TRBJ1-2; D possibly corresponds to TRBD1 (5 bases). Germline CDR1 reads PRHDT; CDR2 reads FYEKMQ (reference sequence). The V end lost 4 bases, the J end lost 2 bases, and 11 bases lay between the germline ends. The CDR3 runs 14 residues. CDR3 region: CASSSGTGNYGYTF. The DNA for the CDR3 is TGTGCCAGCAGCTCTGGGACGGGGAACTATGGCTACACCTTC. The whole variable domain, remainder taken from reference TRBV13 and TRBJ1-2, is AAGVIQSPRHLIKEKRETATLKCYPIPRHDTVYWYQQGPGQDPQFLISFYEKMQSDKGSIPDRFSAQQFSDYHSELNMSSLELGDSALYFCASSSGTGNYGYTFGSGTRLTVV.